This T cell receptor beta chain originates from a study of blood T cell repertoires in COVID-19 (dated by TCRdb to the early 2020s). Concerning the study at large: Collaborator samples came from the United States, Italy and Spain and covered acute and convalescent phases of COVID-19. The sample metadata nearly always contained a de-identified subject ID, COVID-19 status, age in years and sex. The prospective study material was composed of cDNA or gDNA derived from T cells, B-cell-depleted T cells, or PBMCs. Subjects who had been exposed to COVID-19, were actively infected with it, or had recovered from it provided the deeply sampled blood TCRbeta repertoires that made up the dataset. Where available, HLA class I and class II types were obtained from metadata supplied by the sample provider rather than from assay-based typing. The repertoires were released in a freely available public database meant as a resource for research on the immune response to SARS-CoV-2. Samples were obtained from the ongoing ImmuneRACE study (first 160 participants) and from approximately 1,200 subjects provided by 6 global collaborators.

Collaborating institutions collected whole blood in K2EDTA tubes following their own protocols. Collaborator samples were shipped for TCRbeta analysis as frozen whole blood, isolated PBMCs, or DNA extracted from either sample type. The paper as a whole reports these results and caveats: Clinical and demographic metadata were provided uncurated, with the amount varying by source and participant.

The trim is 6 bases for V and 0 bases for J, with a gap of 12 bases between the germline ends. The germline V gene provides CDR1 MNHEY and CDR2 SVGEGT. From the cysteine through the phenylalanine, the CDR3 covers 15 amino acids. Only CDR3 DNA remains: 45 bases, in frame from the first base. TCRbeta CDR3 regions were amplified from genomic DNA by means of the immunoSEQ Assay, a bias-controlled multiplex PCR. The original pipeline was this. Within the assay, amplification of reference gene primers was used to estimate how many nucleated cells each sample contained. Sequence reads were collapsed and filtered to measure the absolute abundance of every unique TCRbeta CDR3 rearrangement. For each sample, productive Simpson clonality was calculated by taking the square root of Simpson's diversity index across productive rearrangements. The source is immuneACCESS, and TCRdb retained only in-frame sequences with V and J called. Part of the clones is not carried over; for the studies checked, unresolved V genes explain less than half of this, and the remainder is unexplained. From that table come the V and J calls and clone size; the DNA was used to work out D and trimming. The sample profile shows some 83,000 clones; 55% to 75% of them were found once. Around 14% of the sample goes to the ten largest clones.

There are a few counts of this clone. The antigen it binds to is not known. There are no base qualities to consult, and no much larger clone falls within one base. The sequencing input was peripheral blood. The sequence joins TRBV6-2 or TRBV6-3 to TRBJ2-1; the D segment could be TRBD2, given 5 matching bases. The clonotype was recovered from a woman of 80 years or more with acute or convalescent COVID-19. The CDR3 protein is CASSRRGHSYNEQFF. The DNA sequence is given as TGTGCCAGCAGCCGAAGAGGGCACTCCTACAATGAGCAGTTCTTC.